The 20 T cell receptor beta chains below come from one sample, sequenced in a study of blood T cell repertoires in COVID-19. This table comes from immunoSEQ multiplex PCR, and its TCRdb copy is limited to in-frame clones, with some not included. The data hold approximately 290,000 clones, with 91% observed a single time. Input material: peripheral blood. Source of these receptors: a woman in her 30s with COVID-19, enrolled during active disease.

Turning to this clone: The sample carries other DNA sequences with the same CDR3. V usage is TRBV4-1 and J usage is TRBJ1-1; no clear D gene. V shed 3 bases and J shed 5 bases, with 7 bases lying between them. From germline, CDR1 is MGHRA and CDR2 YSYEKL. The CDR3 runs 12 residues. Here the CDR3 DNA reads TGCGCCAGCAGCCATCCGGGGACTGAAGCTTTCTTT. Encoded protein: CASSHPGTEAFF.

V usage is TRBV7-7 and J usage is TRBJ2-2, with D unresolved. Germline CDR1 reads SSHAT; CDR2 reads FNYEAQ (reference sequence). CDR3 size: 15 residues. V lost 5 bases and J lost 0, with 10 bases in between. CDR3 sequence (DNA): TGTGCCAGCAGCCCCGGCGGAACGAACACCGGGGAGCTGTTTTTT. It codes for CASSPGGTNTGELFF. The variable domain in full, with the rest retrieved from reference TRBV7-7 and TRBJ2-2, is GAGVSQSPRYKVTKRGQDVTLRCDPISSHATLYWYQQALGQGPEFLTYFNYEAQPDKSGLPSDRFSAERPEGSISTLTIQRTEQRDSAMYRCASSPGGTNTGELFFGEGSRLTVL.

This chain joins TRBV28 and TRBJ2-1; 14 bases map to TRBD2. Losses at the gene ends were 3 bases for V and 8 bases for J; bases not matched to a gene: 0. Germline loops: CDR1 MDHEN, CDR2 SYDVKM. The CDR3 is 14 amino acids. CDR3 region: CASSLTSGRDEQFF. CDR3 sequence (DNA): TGTGCCAGCAGTTTGACTAGCGGGAGGGATGAGCAGTTCTTC.

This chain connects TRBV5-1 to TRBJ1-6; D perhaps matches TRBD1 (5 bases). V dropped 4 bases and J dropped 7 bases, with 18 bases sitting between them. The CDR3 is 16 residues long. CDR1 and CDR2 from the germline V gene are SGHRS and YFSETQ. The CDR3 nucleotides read TGCGCCAGCAGCAAGGACACCGACATTGGGAATTCACCCCTCCACTTT. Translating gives CASSKDTDIGNSPLHF.

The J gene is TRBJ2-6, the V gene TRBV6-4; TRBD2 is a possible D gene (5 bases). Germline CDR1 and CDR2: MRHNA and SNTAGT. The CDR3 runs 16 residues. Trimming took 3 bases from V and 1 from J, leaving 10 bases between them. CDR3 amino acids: CASSDTSVSGANVLTF. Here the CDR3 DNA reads TGTGCCAGCAGTGATACTAGTGTATCTGGGGCCAACGTCCTGACTTTC.

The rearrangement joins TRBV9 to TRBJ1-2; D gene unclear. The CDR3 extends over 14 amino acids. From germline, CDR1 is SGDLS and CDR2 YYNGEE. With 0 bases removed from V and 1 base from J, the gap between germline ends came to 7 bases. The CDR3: CASSVGHFNYGYTF. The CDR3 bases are TGTGCCAGCAGCGTAGGACACTTTAACTATGGCTACACCTTC.

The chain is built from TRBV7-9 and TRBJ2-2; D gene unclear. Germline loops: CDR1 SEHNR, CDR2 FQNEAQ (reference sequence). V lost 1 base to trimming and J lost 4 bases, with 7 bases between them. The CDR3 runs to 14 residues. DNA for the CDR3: TGTGCCAGCAGCTTAGACTACATCACCGGGGAGCTGTTTTTT. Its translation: CASSLDYITGELFF. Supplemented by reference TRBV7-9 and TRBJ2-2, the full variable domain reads DTGVSQNPRHKITKRGQNVTFRCDPISEHNRLYWYRQTLGQGPEFLTYFQNEAQLEKSRLLSDRFSAERPKGSFSTLEIQRTEQGDSAMYLCASSLDYITGELFFGEGSRLTVL.

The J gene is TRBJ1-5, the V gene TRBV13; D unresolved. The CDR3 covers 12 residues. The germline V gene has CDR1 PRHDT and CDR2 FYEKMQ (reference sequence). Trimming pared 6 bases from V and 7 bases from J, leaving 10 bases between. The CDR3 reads CASSSRGQPQHF. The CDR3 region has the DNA TGTGCCAGCAGTTCCAGAGGCCAGCCCCAGCATTTT.

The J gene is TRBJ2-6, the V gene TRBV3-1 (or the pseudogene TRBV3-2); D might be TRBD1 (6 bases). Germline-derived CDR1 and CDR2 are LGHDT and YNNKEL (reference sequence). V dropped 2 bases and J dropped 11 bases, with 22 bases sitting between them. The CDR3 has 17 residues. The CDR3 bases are TGTGCCAGCAGCCAAAGTGTCGTGGGGGCGCCAGGAGACGTCCTGACTTTC. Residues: CASSQSVVGAPGDVLTF.

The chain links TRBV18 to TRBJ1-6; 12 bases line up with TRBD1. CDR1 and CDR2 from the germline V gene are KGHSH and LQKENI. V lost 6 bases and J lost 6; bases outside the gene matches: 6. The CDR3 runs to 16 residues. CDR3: CASSQGQGATNSPLHF. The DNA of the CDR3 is TGTGCCAGCTCCCAGGGACAGGGGGCGACTAATTCACCCCTCCACTTT.

CDR3 in amino acids: CAWKGRQGVTAFF. The DNA of the CDR3 is TGTGCCTGGAAGGGGAGGCAGGGGGTTACAGCTTTCTTT. This chain links TRBV30 with TRBJ1-1; TRBD1 matches 7 bases. This CDR3 region has 13 residues. Germline V gene data show CDR1 as GTSNPN and CDR2 as SVGIG (reference sequence). Trimming took 4 bases from V and 10 from J; bases not matched to a gene: 12.

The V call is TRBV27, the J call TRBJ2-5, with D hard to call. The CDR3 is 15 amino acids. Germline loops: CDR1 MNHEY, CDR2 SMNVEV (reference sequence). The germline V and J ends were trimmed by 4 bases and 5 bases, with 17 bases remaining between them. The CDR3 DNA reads TGTGCCAGCAGTTCCCAAAGGATAATCGGGGAGACCCAGTACTTC. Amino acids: CASSSQRIIGETQYF.

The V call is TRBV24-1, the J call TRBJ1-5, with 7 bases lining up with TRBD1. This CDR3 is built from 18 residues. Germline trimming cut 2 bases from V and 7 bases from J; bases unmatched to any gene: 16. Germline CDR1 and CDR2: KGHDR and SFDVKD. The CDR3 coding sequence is TGTGCCACCAGTGATTCCCAAAAACCTGACAGGGAGAGCCAGCCCCAGCATTTT. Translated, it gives CATSDSQKPDRESQPQHF.

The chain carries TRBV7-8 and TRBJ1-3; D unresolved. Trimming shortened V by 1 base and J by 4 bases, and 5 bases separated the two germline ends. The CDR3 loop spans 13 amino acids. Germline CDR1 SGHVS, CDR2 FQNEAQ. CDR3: CASSLGPGNTIYF. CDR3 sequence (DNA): TGTGCCAGCAGCTTAGGGCCCGGAAACACCATATATTTT.

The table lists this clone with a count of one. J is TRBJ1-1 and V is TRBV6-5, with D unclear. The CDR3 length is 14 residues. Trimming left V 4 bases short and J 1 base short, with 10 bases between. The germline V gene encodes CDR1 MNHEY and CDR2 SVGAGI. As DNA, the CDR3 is TGTGCCAGCAGTTGGACTCCAGAGAACACTGAAGCTTTCTTT. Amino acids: CASSWTPENTEAFF.

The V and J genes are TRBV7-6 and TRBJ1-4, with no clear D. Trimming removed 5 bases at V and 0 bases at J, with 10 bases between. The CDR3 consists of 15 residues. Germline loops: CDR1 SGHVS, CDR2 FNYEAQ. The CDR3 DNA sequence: TGTGCCAGCAGCCCCCGGGTCTCAACTAATGAAAAACTGTTTTTT. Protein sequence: CASSPRVSTNEKLFF. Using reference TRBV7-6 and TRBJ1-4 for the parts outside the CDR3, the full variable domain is GAGVSQSPRYKVTKRGQDVALRCDPISGHVSLYWYRQALGQGPEFLTYFNYEAQQDKSGLPNDRFSAERPEGSISTLTIQRTEQRDSAMYRCASSPRVSTNEKLFFGSGTQLSVL.

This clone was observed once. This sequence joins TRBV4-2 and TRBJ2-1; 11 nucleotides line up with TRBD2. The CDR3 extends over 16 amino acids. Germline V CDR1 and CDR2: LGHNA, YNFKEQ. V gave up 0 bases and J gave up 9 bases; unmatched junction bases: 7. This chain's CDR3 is CASSQDGLAGGREQFF. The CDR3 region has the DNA TGTGCCAGCAGCCAAGATGGCCTAGCGGGAGGACGTGAGCAGTTCTTC.

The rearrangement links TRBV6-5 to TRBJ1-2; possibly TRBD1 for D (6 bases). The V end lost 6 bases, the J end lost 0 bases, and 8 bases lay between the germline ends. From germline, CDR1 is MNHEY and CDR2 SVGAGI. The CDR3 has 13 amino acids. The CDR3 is CASRGASNYGYTF. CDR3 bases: TGTGCCAGCAGGGGGGCCTCTAACTATGGCTACACCTTC.

CDR3: CASSERGWDTEAFF. The CDR3 coding sequence is TGTGCCAGCTCCGAGAGGGGGTGGGACACTGAAGCTTTCTTT. V is TRBV28 and J is TRBJ1-1, with D tentatively TRBD1 (6 bases). Trimming took off 8 bases at V and 3 bases at J, with 16 bases between the two ends. The CDR3 contains 14 residues. Germline CDR1 reads MDHEN; CDR2 reads SYDVKM.

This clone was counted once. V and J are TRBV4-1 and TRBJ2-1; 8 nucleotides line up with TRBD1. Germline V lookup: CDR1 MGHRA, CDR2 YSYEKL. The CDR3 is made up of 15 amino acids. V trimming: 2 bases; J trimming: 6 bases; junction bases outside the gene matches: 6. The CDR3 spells CASSQSGTGINEQFF. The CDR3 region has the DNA TGCGCCAGCAGCCAATCCGGGACAGGAATCAATGAGCAGTTCTTC.